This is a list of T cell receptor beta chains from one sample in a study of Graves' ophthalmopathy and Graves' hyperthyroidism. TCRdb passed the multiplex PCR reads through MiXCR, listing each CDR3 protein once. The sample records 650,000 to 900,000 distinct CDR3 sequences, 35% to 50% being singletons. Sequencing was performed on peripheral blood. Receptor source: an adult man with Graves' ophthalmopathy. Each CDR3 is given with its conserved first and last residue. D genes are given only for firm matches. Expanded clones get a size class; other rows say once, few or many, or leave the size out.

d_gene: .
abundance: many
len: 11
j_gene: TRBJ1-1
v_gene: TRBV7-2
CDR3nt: TGTGCCAGCAGCCAACTACAGGAAGCTTTCTTT
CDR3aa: CASSQLQEAFF

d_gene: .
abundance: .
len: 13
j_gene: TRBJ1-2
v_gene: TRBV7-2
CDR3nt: TGTGCCAGCAGTTTCGGACCGTCCTATGGCTACACCTTC
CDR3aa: CASSFGPSYGYTF

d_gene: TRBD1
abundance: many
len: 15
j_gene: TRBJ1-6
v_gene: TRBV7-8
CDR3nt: TGTGCCAGCAGACCAGACGGGACAGGGGGATCACCCCTCCACTTT
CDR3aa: CASRPDGTGGSPLHF

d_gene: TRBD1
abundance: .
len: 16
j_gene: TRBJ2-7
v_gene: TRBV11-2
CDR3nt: TGTGCCAGCAGCTTAGAATATTCCGGGACAGGGGACGAGCAGTACTTC
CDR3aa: CASSLEYSGTGDEQYF

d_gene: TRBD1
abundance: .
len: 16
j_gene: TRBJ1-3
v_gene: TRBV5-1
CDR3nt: TGCGCCAGCAGCTTGTCCGGGACAGGGACTGGAAACACCATATATTTT
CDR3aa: CASSLSGTGTGNTIYF

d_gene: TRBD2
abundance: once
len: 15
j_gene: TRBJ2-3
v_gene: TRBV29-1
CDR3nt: TGCAGCGTCGTTGGGACTAGCGGAAGCACAGATACGCAGTATTTT
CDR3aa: CSVVGTSGSTDTQYF

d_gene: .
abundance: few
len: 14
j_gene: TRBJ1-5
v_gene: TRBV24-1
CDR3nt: TGTGCCAGCAGTGCCCTACGGGGCAATCAGCCCCAGCATTTT
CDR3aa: CASSALRGNQPQHF

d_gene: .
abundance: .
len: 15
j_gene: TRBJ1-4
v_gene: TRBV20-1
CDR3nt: TGCAGTGCTCCCGATCAGACGCTCTTTAATGAAAAACTGTTTTTT
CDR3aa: CSAPDQTLFNEKLFF

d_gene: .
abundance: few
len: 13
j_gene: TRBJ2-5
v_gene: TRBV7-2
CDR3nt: TGTGCCGCGGCCAGGGCGGGTCGAGAGACCCAGTACTTC
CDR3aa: CAAARAGRETQYF

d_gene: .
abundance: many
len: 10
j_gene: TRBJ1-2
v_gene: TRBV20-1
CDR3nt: TGCAGTGCTAAAAGCTATGGCTACACCTTC
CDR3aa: CSAKSYGYTF

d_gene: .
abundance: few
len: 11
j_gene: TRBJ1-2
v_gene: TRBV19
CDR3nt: TGTGCCAGTAGTATAGCCGGTGGCTACACCTTC
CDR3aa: CASSIAGGYTF

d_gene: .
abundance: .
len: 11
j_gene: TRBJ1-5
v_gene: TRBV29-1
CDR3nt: TGCAGCGTTGTAGTAGGGCGGAACGAGCATTTT
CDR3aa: CSVVVGRNEHF

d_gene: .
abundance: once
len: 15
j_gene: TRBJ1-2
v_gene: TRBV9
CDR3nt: TGTGCCAGCAGCCTTAAGACAGTCGTAGGCTATGGCTACACCTTC
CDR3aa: CASSLKTVVGYGYTF

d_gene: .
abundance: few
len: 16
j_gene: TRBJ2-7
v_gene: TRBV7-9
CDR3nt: TGTGCCAGCAGCTTAGCGGGGACGTTGGCGGGCTACGAGCAGTACTTC
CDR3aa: CASSLAGTLAGYEQYF

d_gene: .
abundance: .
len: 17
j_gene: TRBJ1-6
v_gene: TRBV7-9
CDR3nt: TGTGCCAGCAGCCAAGATCTTGGGGCAGGGGATTCTTCACCCCTCCACTTT
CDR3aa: CASSQDLGAGDSSPLHF